This T cell receptor beta chain was sequenced in a study of OX40 agonist ivuxolimab in advanced cancers. The protocol was immunoSEQ multiplex PCR, while the TCRdb copy is restricted to in-frame clones and leaves out a portion. This repertoire shows over 60,000 clones, around 80% found once; its top ten account for more than 1.5%. CDR1 is SGHDT and CDR2 is YYEEEE in the germline V gene. Trimming took 5 bases from V and 2 from J, leaving 10 bases between them. The CDR3 length is 13 residues. The material was CD4+ or CD8+ T cells sorted from blood, obtained in a trial of the OX40 agonist ivuxolimab. The source is an adult with an advanced solid tumor such as melanoma, head and neck, liver or kidney cancer. The chain is built from TRBV5-6 and TRBJ1-1, with D possibly matching TRBD1 (5 bases). This CDR3 reads CASRTDRNTEAFF. The CDR3 DNA sequence: TGTGCCAGCAGGACCGACAGAAACACTGAAGCTTTCTTT.